This T cell receptor (beta chain) appears in the sequencing data of a study of type 1 regulatory T cells (dated by TCRdb to 2020 to 2023). Describing the broader study: An in vitro protocol by which a Tr1-enriched, alloantigen-specific CD4 T cell product named T-allo10 was generated was characterized in the study. T-allo10 was under clinical evaluation in patients with hematological malignancies receiving allogeneic hematopoietic stem cell transplantation.

About this clonotype itself: Its cognate antigen has yet to be identified. No much larger clonotype is one base removed from it; base qualities were not supplied.

Relative to germline, V is 1 base shorter and J is 1 base shorter, with 23 bases between their ends. The CDR3 holds 18 amino acids from the cysteine to the phenylalanine. Only the CDR3 DNA stays, 54 bases, in frame from base 1. The germline V gene supplies CDR1 SQVTM and CDR2 ANQGSEA. The sequencer listed for this sample is Illumina MiSeq. Clones were called with MiXCR by TCRdb after fastp trimmed the public reads at Q25, and only in-frame beta chains were retained. Each entry merges the rows of one CDR3 protein and shows their most common DNA and genes. The sample includes 80,000 to 100,000 distinct CDR3 sequences, with roughly 31% observed a single time. The ten largest clonotypes hold about 2% of the sample.

This TCR was recovered from a human donor in good health. The receptor chain draws on TRBV29-1 and TRBJ2-7, and perhaps TRBD2 as D gene, on 6 matching bases. The sample consisted of CD4+ T cells, either the whole sample or a sorted fraction (not recorded which). The DNA sequence is TGCAGCGTTGAAGGACGAATACCTGGCGGGACCTCTTCCTACGAGCAGTACTTC. Its coded protein is CSVEGRIPGGTSSYEQYF.